This T cell receptor beta chain was observed in a study of cytomegalovirus exposure and HLA in healthy donors. V dropped 3 bases and J dropped 1; count of bases not matched to a gene: 0. Germline CDR1 reads GTSNPN; CDR2 reads SVGIG (reference sequence). The CDR3 has 13 residues. The PCR had 60 Vbeta and 13 Jbeta primers. The assay was immunoSEQ multiplex PCR, and TCRdb's table has in-frame clones only and misses some. This sample's clone table lists tens of thousands of clones. The sample was PBMCs. This TCR derives from a man between 50 and 59 years old in good health and CMV-seronegative. The rearrangement links TRBV30 to TRBJ2-5; TRBD1 matches 9 bases. CDR3 nucleotides: TGTGCCTGGAGGGGACAGGGCCAAGAGACCCAGTACTTC. Encoded protein: CAWRGQGQETQYF.